This T cell receptor (beta chain) was identified during a study of cytotoxic CD8 clonotypes in ibrutinib-treated CLL. Turning to the study itself: Patients attained some 24 partial and 2 complete responses; at median around 70 months, roughly 15 remained remitted while approximately 12 progressed.

Produced via immunoSEQ multiplex PCR; TCRdb's table is partial and in-frame only. The sample lists tens of thousands of clones, roughly 49% occurring once. Cryopreserved PBMCs provided roughly 2 micrograms of genomic DNA for the TCR beta libraries. Trimming shortened V by 3 bases and J by 4 bases, and 7 bases separated the two germline ends. CDR1 and CDR2 (germline): SGHTA, FQGNSA. The length of the CDR3 is 12 residues. A remark on this clone: Its antigen is unidentified. The sample carries other DNA sequences with the same CDR3.

Findings and caveats of the study: An increase in clonality occurred at ibrutinib response, followed by a return toward baseline at progression.

The chain employs TRBV7-2 and TRBJ2-7; D is unclear. The TCR was taken from a human donor with chronic lymphocytic leukemia. The material sequenced was PBMCs, taken at disease progression, from a patient treated with ibrutinib. The CDR3 DNA follows: TGTGCCAGCAGCTTCAGCGCTTACGAGCAGTACTTC. Translation gives CASSFSAYEQYF.